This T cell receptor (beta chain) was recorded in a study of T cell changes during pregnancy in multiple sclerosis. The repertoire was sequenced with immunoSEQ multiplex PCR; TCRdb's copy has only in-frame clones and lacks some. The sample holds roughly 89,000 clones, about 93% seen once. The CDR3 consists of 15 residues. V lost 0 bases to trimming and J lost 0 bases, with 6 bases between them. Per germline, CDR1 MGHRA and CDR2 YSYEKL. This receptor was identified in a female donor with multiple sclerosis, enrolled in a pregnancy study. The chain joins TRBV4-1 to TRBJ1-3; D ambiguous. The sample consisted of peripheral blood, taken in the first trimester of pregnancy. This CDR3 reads CASSQDTFSGNTIYF. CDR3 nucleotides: TGCGCCAGCAGCCAAGATACTTTCTCTGGAAACACCATATATTTT.